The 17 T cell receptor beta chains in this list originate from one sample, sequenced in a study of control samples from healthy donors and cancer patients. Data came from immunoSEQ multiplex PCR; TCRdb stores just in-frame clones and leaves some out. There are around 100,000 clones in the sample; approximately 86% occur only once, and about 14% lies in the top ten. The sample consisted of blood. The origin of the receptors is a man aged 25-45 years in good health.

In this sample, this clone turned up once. CDR3 in DNA: TGTGCCAGCAGGCGGGAGTTACGGGAGCAGTTCTTC. It is translated as CASRRELREQFF. The chain employs TRBV12-3 or TRBV12-4 and TRBJ2-1, with TRBD2 matching 7 bases. Germline trimming cut 6 bases from V and 10 bases from J; bases unmatched to any gene: 6. CDR3 size: 12 residues.

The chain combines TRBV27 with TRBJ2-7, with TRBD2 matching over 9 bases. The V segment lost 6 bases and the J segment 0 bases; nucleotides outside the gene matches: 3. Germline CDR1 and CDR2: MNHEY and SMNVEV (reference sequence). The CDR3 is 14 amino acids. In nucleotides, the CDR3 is TGTGCCAGCAGGGGACTAGCCCACTCCTACGAGCAGTACTTC. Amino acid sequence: CASRGLAHSYEQYF.

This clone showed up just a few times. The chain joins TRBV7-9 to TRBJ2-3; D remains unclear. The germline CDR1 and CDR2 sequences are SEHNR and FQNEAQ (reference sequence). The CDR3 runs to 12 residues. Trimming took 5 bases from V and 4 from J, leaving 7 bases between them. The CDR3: CASSPTPDTQYF. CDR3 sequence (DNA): TGTGCCAGCAGCCCCACTCCAGATACGCAGTATTTT.

The DNA for the CDR3 is TGCGCCAGCAGCCAAGATATACTAGCGGGAGTGATAGAGACCCAGTACTTC. Its translation is CASSQDILAGVIETQYF. This chain connects TRBV4-3 to TRBJ2-5, with TRBD2 matching 11 bases. V shed 0 bases, J shed 4 bases, and the junction held 7 bases outside the gene matches. The CDR3 sequence is 17 residues long. Germline V gives CDR1 LGHNA, CDR2 YSLEER.

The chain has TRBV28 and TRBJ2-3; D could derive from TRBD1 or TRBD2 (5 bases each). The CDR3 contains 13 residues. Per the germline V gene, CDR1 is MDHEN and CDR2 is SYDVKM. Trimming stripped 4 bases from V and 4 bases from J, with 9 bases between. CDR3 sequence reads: CASSWDPADTQYF. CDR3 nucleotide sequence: TGTGCCAGCAGTTGGGACCCGGCAGATACGCAGTATTTT.

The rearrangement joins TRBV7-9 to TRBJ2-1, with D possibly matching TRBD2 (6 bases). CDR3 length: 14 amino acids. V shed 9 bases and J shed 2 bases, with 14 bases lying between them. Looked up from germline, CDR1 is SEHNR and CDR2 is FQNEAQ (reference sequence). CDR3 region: CASKLEGTYNEQFF. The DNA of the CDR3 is TGTGCCAGTAAGTTGGAGGGCACCTACAATGAGCAGTTCTTC.

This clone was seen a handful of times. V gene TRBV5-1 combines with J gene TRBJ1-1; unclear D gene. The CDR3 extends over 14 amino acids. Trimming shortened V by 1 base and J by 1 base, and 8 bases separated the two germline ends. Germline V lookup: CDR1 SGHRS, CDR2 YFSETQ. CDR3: CASSLTVTNTEAFF. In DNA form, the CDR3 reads TGCGCCAGCAGCTTGACAGTGACGAACACTGAAGCTTTCTTT. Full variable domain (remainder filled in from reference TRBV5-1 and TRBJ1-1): KAGVTQTPRYLIKTRGQQVTLSCSPISGHRSVSWYQQTPGQGLQFLFEYFSETQRNKGNFPGRFSGRQFSNSRSEMNVSTLELGDSALYLCASSLTVTNTEAFFGQGTRLTVV.

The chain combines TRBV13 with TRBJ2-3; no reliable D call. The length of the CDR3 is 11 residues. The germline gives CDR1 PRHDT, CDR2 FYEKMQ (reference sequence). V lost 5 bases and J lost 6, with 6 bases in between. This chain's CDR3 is CASSEADTQYF. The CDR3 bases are TGTGCCAGCAGCGAAGCGGATACGCAGTATTTT.

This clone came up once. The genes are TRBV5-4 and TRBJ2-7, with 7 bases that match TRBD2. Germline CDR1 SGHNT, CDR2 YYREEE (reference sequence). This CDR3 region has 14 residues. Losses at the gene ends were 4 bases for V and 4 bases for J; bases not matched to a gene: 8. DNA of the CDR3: TGTGCCAGCAGCCTTAAGGGCGGGAGTTACGAGCAGTACTTC. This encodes CASSLKGGSYEQYF.

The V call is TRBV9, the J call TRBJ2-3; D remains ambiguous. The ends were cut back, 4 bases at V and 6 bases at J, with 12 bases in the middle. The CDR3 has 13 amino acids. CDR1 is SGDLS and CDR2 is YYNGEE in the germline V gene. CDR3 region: CASSPGPGDTQYF. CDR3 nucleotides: TGTGCCAGCAGCCCCGGCCCTGGGGATACGCAGTATTTT.

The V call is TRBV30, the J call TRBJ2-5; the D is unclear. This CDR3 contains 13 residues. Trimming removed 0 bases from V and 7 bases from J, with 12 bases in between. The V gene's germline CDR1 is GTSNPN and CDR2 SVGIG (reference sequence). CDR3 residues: CAWSVGLVGTQYF. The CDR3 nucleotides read TGTGCCTGGAGTGTCGGCCTAGTTGGGACCCAGTACTTC.

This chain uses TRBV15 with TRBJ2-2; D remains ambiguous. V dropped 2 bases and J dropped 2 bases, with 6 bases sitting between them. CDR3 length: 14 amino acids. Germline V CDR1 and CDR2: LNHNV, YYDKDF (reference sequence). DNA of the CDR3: TGTGCCACCAGCAGATACGCAAACACCGGGGAGCTGTTTTTT. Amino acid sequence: CATSRYANTGELFF.

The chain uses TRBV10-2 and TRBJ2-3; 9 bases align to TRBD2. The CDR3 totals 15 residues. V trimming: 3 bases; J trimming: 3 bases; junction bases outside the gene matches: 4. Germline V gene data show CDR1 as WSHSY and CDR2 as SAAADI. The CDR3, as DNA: TGCGCCAGCAGTGATTCCGCGGGAGGGACAGATACGCAGTATTTT. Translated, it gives CASSDSAGGTDTQYF.

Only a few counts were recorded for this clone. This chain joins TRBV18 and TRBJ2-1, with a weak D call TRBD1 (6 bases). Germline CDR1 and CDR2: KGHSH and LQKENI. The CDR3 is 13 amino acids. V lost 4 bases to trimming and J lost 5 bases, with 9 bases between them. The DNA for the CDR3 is TGTGCCAGCTCACTGGGACAAGACAATGAGCAGTTCTTC. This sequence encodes CASSLGQDNEQFF.

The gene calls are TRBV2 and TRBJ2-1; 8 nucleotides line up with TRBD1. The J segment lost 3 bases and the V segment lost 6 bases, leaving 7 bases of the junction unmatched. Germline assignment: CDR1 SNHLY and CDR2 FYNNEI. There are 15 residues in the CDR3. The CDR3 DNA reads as TGTGCCAGCAGAGCGGACAGGGCGGGCTACAATGAGCAGTTCTTC. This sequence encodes CASRADRAGYNEQFF. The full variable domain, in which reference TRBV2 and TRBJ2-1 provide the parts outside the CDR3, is EPEVTQTPSHQVTQMGQEVILRCVPISNHLYFYWYRQILGQKVEFLVSFYNNEISEKSEIFDDQFSVERPDGSNFTLKIRSTKLEDSAMYFCASRADRAGYNEQFFGPGTRLTVL.

DNA of the CDR3: TGTGCCAGCAGCTTGGACAGGGCCTTGGGCAATGAGCAGTTCTTC. It codes for CASSLDRALGNEQFF. This chain links TRBV7-3 with TRBJ2-1, with 8 bases aligning to TRBD1. The germline gives CDR1 SGHTA, CDR2 FQGTGA. V trimming: 3 bases; J trimming: 6 bases; junction bases outside the gene matches: 7. The CDR3 spans 15 residues.

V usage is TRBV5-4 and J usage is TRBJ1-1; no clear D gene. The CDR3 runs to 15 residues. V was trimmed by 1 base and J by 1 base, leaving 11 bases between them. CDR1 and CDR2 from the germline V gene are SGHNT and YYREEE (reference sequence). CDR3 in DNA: TGTGCCAGCAGCTTGCCCGGGCGAGGGAACACTGAAGCTTTCTTT. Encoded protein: CASSLPGRGNTEAFF.